This T cell receptor (beta chain) was profiled in a study of T cells in Graves' hyperthyroidism and ophthalmopathy. Trimming removed 8 bases from V and 5 bases from J, with 18 bases in between. The germline CDR1 and CDR2 sequences are MNHEY and SVGAGI. The CDR3 sequence is 14 residues long. General study points: Prediction of ophthalmopathy progression came a median approximately 6.5 months pre-onset.

For Graves' hyperthyroidism to be stable, ophthalmopathy could not progress within 18 months. Participants, patients aged 18 to 65, had newly diagnosed hyperthyroidism with a duration under 2 months. In regard to this clonotype: Its antigen remains unidentified.

TCR beta CDR3 regions were amplified from RNA. The TCR CDR3 first-round RT-PCR relied on the HTBI primer set. Using its own MiXCR run on the multiplex PCR reads, TCRdb lists one record per CDR3 protein. The repertoire consists of 700,000 to 850,000 distinct CDR3 sequences, with approximately 40% occurring once and the leading ten covering around a third. The sequenced material came from blood. This clonotype was sampled from a woman between 40 and 55 years old with Graves' hyperthyroidism. V usage is TRBV6-5 and J usage is TRBJ2-5, with D perhaps given as TRBD1 or TRBD2 (5 bases each). The CDR3 DNA is TGTGCCAGCGACGGGCCGCCATGGGGGGAGACCCAGTACTTC. This encodes CASDGPPWGETQYF.